This TCR beta chain appears in the sequencing data of a study of T cell changes during pregnancy in multiple sclerosis. Sequencing was performed with immunoSEQ multiplex PCR; in TCRdb, only in-frame clones are kept and a portion is missing. The sample yields roughly 72,000 clones, around 94% seen once. V dropped 1 base and J dropped 9; count of bases not matched to a gene: 11. Germline V lookup: CDR1 SGHTA, CDR2 FQGNSA. This CDR3 has 18 residues. The TCR was taken from a female donor with multiple sclerosis, enrolled in a pregnancy study. The gene calls are TRBV7-2 and TRBJ2-1; 14 bases map to TRBD2. Sequenced material: CD4+ T cells from peripheral blood mononuclear cells, taken after pregnancy. The CDR3 DNA is TGTGCCAGCAGCTTAGTGGGGACGGGACTAGCGGGAGTTAGTGAGCAGTTCTTC. Amino acid sequence: CASSLVGTGLAGVSEQFF.